This record looks at one TCR beta chain sequence and its context. This record belongs to a study of blood T cell repertoires in COVID-19. Study overall: PBMCs, B-cell-depleted T cells, or T cells were the source of the cDNA or gDNA that made up the material.

Germline CDR1 and CDR2: SGHRS and YFSETQ. The CDR3 consists of 15 residues. The J segment lost 5 bases and the V segment lost 0 bases, leaving 5 bases of the junction unmatched. Profiling relied on immunoSEQ multiplex PCR, and the TCRdb table lists in-frame clones only, not all of them. The repertoire holds almost 300,000 clones, about 88% seen once, with 1.3% in the top ten. The TCR comes from an older man with acute or convalescent COVID-19. V usage is TRBV5-1 and J usage is TRBJ1-5, with 7 bases lining up with TRBD1. Specimen: peripheral blood. CDR3 coding DNA: TGCGCCAGCAGCTTGGACTCAGGGACAGATCAGCCCCAGCATTTT. This encodes CASSLDSGTDQPQHF.